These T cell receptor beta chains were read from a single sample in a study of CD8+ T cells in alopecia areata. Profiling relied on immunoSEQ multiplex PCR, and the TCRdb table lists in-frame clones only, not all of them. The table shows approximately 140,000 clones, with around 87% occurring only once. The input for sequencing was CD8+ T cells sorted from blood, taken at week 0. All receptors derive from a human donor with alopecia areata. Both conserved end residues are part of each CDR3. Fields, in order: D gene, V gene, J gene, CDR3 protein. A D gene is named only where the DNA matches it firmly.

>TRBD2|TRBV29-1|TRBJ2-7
CSIGIAGIYEQYF
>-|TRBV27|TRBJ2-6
CASSLDSGANVLTF
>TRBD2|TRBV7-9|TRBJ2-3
CASRGLEPDTQYF
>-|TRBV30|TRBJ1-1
CAWTLGGIAEAFF
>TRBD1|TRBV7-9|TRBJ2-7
CASSPRTGSRYEQYF
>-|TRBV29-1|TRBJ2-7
CSVDAGYEQYF
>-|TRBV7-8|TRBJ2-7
CASSVWTQGYEQYF
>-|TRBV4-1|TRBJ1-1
CASSHSPTDKNTEAFF
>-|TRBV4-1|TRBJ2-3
CASSQEPQQGGDTQYF
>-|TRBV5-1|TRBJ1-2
CASSADRGPSGYTF
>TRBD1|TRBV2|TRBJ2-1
CASSDGQGYNEQFF
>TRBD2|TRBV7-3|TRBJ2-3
CASSAGTILTDTQYF
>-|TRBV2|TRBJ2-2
CASSEEGPYNRDGVGELFF
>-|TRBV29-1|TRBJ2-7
CSVGGSSYEQYF
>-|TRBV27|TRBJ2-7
CASRDRGWEEQYF
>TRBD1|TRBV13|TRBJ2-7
CASSLGLQGAGPSYEQYF
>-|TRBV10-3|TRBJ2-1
CAISGGSSYNEQFF
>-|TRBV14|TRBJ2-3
CASSQELADTQYF
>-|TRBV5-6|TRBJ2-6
CASSLPGAGANVLTF
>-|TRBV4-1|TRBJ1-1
CASSLGGRGNTEAFF
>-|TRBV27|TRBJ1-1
CASSSIGGAETEAFF
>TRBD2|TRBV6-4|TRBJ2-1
CASSALAESSYNEQFF
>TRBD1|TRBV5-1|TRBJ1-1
CASSSTTGEGTEAFF
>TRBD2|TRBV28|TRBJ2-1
CASNGLAANNEQFF
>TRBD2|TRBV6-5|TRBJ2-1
CASINLAGGFDEQFF
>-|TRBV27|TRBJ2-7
CASSLTSSYEQYF
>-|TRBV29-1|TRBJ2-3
CSVYVADRADTQYF
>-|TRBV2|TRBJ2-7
CASVEGQGAYEQYF
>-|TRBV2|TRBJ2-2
CASGQSLTGELFF
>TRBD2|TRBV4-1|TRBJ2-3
CASSRLLRLAGNTDTQYF
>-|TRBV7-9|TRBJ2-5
CASSLVIWRTQETQYF
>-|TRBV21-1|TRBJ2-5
CASSKGGPSWETQYF
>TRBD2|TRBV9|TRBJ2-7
CASSVASGGSYEQYF
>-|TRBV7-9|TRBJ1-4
CASSRENSEKLFF
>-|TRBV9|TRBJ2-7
CASSVGSSAHYEQYF
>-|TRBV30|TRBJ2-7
CAWEEAYEQYF
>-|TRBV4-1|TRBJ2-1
CASSHPSEGGVRYNEQFF
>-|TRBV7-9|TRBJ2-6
CASSGTTGANVLTF
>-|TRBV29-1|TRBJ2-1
CSVEELSERSSYNEQFF